The source of this T cell receptor (beta chain) is a study of cytomegalovirus exposure and HLA in healthy donors. General study points: In a later analysis, compared with equally common non-associated chains, HLA-associated beta chains were more expanded.

Germline-derived CDR1 and CDR2 are SNHLY and FYNNEI. CDR3 length: 15 amino acids. V lost 7 bases, J lost 0 bases, and 12 bases lay in between. Points on this clone: Its antigen remains unknown.

Use of 60 Vbeta and 13 Jbeta primers characterized the PCR. Sequenced by immunoSEQ multiplex PCR; TCRdb stores in-frame clones only, minus some. The sample gives 100,000 to 150,000 clones, roughly 70% of which show up once; 3% to 4.5% is in the top ten. V gene TRBV2 combines with J gene TRBJ1-4; D is unclear. Sample: PBMCs. The origin of this receptor is a man in his forties in good health and CMV-seropositive. The CDR3 loop is CASTRHSSTNEKLFF. Written as DNA, the CDR3 is TGTGCCAGCACGAGACATTCCTCAACTAATGAAAAACTGTTTTTT. The full variable domain, in which reference TRBV2 and TRBJ1-4 provide the parts outside the CDR3, is EPEVTQTPSHQVTQMGQEVILRCVPISNHLYFYWYRQILGQKVEFLVSFYNNEISEKSEIFDDQFSVERPDGSNFTLKIRSTKLEDSAMYFCASTRHSSTNEKLFFGSGTQLSVL.